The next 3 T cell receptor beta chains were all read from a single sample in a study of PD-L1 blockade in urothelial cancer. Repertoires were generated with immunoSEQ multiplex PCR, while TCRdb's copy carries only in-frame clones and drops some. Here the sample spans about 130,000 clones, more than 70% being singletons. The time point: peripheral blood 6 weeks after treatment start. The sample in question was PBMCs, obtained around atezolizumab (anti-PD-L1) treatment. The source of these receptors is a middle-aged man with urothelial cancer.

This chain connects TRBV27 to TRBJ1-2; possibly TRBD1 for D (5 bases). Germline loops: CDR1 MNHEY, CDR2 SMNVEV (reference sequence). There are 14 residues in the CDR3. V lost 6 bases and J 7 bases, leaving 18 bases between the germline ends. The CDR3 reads CASSPFRGYGGYTF. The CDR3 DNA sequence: TGTGCCAGCAGCCCCTTCCGGGGGTATGGTGGCTACACCTTC.

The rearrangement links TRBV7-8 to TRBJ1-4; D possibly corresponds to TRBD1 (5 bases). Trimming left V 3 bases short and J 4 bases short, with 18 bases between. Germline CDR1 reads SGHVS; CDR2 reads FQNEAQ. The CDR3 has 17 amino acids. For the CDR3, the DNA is TGTGCCAGCAGCTTCAGACAGTACGGCTCATATAATGAAAAACTGTTTTTT. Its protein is CASSFRQYGSYNEKLFF.

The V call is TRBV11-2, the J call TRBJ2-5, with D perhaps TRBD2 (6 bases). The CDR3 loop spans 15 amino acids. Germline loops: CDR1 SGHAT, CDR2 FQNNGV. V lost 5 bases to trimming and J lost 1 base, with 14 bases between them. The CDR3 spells CASSPTDGSQETQYF. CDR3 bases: TGTGCCAGCAGCCCTACTGACGGGAGCCAAGAGACCCAGTACTTC. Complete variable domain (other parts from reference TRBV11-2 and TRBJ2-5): EAGVAQSPRYKIIEKRQSVAFWCNPISGHATLYWYQQILGQGPKLLIQFQNNGVVDDSQLPKDRFSAERLKGVDSTLKIQPAKLEDSAVYLCASSPTDGSQETQYFGPGTRLLVL.